Below, one TCR beta chain is given with its context. The antigen is unknown. Some clones are missing from TCRdb's copy, which holds only in-frame ones; the method was immunoSEQ multiplex PCR. Of roughly 1 million clones listed, around 78% are singletons. This record belongs to a study of shared clonotypes between healthy human individuals. Turning to the study itself: With ages of 18 to 49, the donors were two women and a few men.

Recent vaccinations or acute infections were absent in the healthy HIV-negative adult donors. Trimming left V 2 bases short and J 3 bases short, with 10 bases between. The CDR3 has 14 residues. CDR1 is MDHEN, CDR2 SYDVKM, per germline. Study-wide results and caveats: Estimated richness values were generally larger in naive subsets than in memory subsets.

The J gene is TRBJ1-2, the V gene TRBV28; D not resolved. The origin of this receptor is a man aged 18-30 years in good health. Some clones in this sample may be carry-over from other donors' samples. Sample: memory CD4+ T cells from PBMCs. Subset here: CD45RA-negative fraction. CDR3 protein: CASSLSDTYYGYTF. Written as DNA, the CDR3 is TGTGCCAGCAGTTTAAGCGACACCTACTATGGCTACACCTTC.